The rows below give T cell receptor beta chains drawn from one sample of a study of T cells in Graves' hyperthyroidism and ophthalmopathy. From the multiplex PCR reads, TCRdb called clonotypes with MiXCR, one entry per CDR3 protein. The profile shows more than 500,000 distinct CDR3 sequences, about 15% of them singletons. Sequencing was carried out using blood. All receptors come from a woman aged 35 to 49 with Graves' hyperthyroidism. The CDR3 runs from the conserved cysteine through the conserved F or W. Fields, in order: J gene, D gene, clone size, V gene, CDR3 DNA, CDR3 protein. D genes are given only for firm matches. Clone size is given for some rows only: seen once, a few or many times, or a class if the clone is expanded.

>TRBJ1-2|.|many|TRBV20-1
TGCAGTGCGGCCTTACAGGGTCCCGGCTACACCTTC
CSAALQGPGYTF
>TRBJ2-7|TRBD1|.|TRBV11-3
TGTGCCAGCAGCTTAGATTTCCGGGACAGGGCATCCTACGAGCAGTACTTC
CASSLDFRDRASYEQYF
>TRBJ1-1|.|few|TRBV20-1
TGCAGTGCTAGAGGCGGGGGACTGAACACTGAAGCTTTCTTT
CSARGGGLNTEAFF
>TRBJ2-1|TRBD1|.|TRBV5-1
TGCGCCAGCAGCCAGGGACAGGGAGTTGTGGGTGAGCAGTTCTTC
CASSQGQGVVGEQFF
>TRBJ2-1|TRBD2|.|TRBV20-1
TGCAGTGCTAGAGATATGGGGGCCGGGACTAGCTACAATGAGCAGTTCTTC
CSARDMGAGTSYNEQFF
>TRBJ2-1|TRBD2|.|TRBV19
TGTGCCAGTAGTATAGATCCCGCGACAGCGGGGACCTACAATGAGCAGTTCTTC
CASSIDPATAGTYNEQFF
>TRBJ2-1|.|few|TRBV27
TGTGCCAGCAGCCCTGAGACTTTTACCTCCTACAATGAGCAGTTCTTC
CASSPETFTSYNEQFF
>TRBJ1-2|.|.|TRBV20-1
TGCAGTGCTAGTAGCCGGGGGGGGGGCTACACCTTC
CSASSRGGGYTF
>TRBJ2-5|.|many|TRBV7-9
TGTGCCAGCAGCCCTGGGACCCCCCGGGCCCAGTACTTC
CASSPGTPRAQYF
>TRBJ1-3|.|few|TRBV20-1
TGCAGTGCTAGTTCTTCACGGGTACAGAAGGATGGCTTGAATGGAGCCGGAAACACCATATATTTT
CSASSSRVQKDGLNGAGNTIYF
>TRBJ2-3|.|few|TRBV20-1
TGCAGTGCTAGAGGGCCAACCATTAGCACAGATACGCAGTATTTT
CSARGPTISTDTQYF
>TRBJ2-1|.|many|TRBV18
TGTGCCAGCTCCCCTTCGGATGAGCAGTTCTTC
CASSPSDEQFF
>TRBJ2-1|TRBD1|many|TRBV7-3
TGTGCCAGCAGCACGCGCCGGGACAGTCGGTACAATGAGCAGTTCTTC
CASSTRRDSRYNEQFF
>TRBJ2-1|TRBD2|.|TRBV27
TGTACCAGCAGTTTGTTGGGGGGGAATGAGCAGTTCTTC
CTSSLLGGNEQFF
>TRBJ1-1|.|many|TRBV12-3/TRBV12-4
TGTGCCAGCAGTTTCGGCCCTCAAACAGGGAACACTGAAGCTTTCTTT
CASSFGPQTGNTEAFF
>TRBJ1-6|.|few|TRBV15
TGTGCCACCAGCAGAGATCACGGATCGAGTAGCCGGTCCATTTCACCCCTCCACTTT
CATSRDHGSSSRSISPLHF